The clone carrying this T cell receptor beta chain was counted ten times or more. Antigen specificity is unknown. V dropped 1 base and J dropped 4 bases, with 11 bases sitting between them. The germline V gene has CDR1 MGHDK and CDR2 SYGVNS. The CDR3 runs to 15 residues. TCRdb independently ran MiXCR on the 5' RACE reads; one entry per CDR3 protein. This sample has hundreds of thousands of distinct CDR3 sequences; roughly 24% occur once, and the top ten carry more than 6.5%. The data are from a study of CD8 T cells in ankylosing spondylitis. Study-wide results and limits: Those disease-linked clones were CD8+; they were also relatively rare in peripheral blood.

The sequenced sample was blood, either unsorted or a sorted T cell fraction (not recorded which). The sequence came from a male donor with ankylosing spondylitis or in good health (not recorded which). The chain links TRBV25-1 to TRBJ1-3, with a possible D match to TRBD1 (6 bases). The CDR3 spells CASSEFWGPGNTIYF. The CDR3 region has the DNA TGTGCCAGCAGTGAATTTTGGGGGCCAGGAAACACCATATATTTT.